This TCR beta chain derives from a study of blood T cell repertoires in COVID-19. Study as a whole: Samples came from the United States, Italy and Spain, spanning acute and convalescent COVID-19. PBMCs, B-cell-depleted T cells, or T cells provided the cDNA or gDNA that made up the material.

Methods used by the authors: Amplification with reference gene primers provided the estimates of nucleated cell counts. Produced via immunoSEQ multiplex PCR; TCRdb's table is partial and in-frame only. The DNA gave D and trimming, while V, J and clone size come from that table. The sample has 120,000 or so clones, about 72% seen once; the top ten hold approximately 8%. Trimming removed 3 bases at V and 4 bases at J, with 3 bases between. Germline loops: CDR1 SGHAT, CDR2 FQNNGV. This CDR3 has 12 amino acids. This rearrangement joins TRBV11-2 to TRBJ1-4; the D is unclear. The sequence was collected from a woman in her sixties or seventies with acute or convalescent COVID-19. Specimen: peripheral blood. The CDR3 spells CASSLSNEKLFF. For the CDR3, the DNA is TGTGCCAGCAGCTTGAGTAATGAAAAACTGTTTTTT.